This TCR beta chain was sequenced in a study of blood T cells in healthy people across ages. Study-level information: With template switching, about one barcoded beta molecule was captured per two T cells. Study observations and caveats: Researchers said unsorted PBMCs prevented a conclusive naive versus antigen-experienced comparison. TCR beta diversity per million T cells fell roughly linearly with age. Calculation of diversity from one million T cells yielded estimates considered to be underestimates.

The CDR3 is made up of 17 amino acids. Germline lookup yields CDR1 DFQATT and CDR2 SNEGSKA (reference sequence). The J segment lost 3 bases and the V segment lost 1 base, leaving 12 bases of the junction unmatched. As for this clonotype: Antigen: not known.

A second PCR of 7 to 11 cycles used a sample-barcoded 5' primer and a J-beta primer mix. One entry per CDR3 protein, called by TCRdb with MiXCR from the 5' RACE reads. The sample lists around 1,500,000 distinct CDR3 sequences; approximately 42% were seen once. Sequencing input: blood. The chain links TRBV20-1 to TRBJ2-5; 9 bases agree with TRBD2. This clonotype originated in a woman between 18 and 30 years old in good health. In DNA form, the CDR3 reads TGCAGTGCTAGAGGTCCAACCAGCCTAGCGGGAAAAGAGACCCAGTACTTC. Amino acids: CSARGPTSLAGKETQYF.